The rows below give T cell receptor beta chains drawn from one sample of a study of regulatory T cells in long-lasting Graves disease. TCRdb re-derived calls from the multiplex PCR reads in MiXCR, one entry per CDR3 protein. The repertoire has 350,000 to 500,000 distinct CDR3 sequences, 16% of them found once; the top ten carry around 10%. This sample was also put to use in a study of T cells in Graves' hyperthyroidism and ophthalmopathy.

The sequenced sample was peripheral blood mononuclear cells (PBMCs), obtained at new diagnosis, from a patient treated with antithyroid drugs. These receptors all come from a woman in her twenties or thirties with Graves disease. Each CDR3 is given with its conserved first and last residue. D genes are given only for firm matches. The listing skips clone size in some rows; elsewhere it reads once, few, many or a size class.

j_gene,v_gene,abundance,d_gene,CDR3nt,CDR3aa
TRBJ2-2,TRBV3-1,NA,TRBD2,TGTGCCAGCAGCCGCCCGAGGGCTAGCGGGAGAACCGGGGAGCTGTTTTTT,CASSRPRASGRTGELFF
TRBJ1-1,TRBV11-2,many,NA,TGTGCCAGCAGCTTAGGCATGAACACTGAAGCTTTCTTT,CASSLGMNTEAFF
TRBJ1-2,TRBV3-1,NA,NA,TGTGCCAGCAGCCAAGTATCAGACTTGTACGGGGAGAACTATGGCTGCACCTTC,CASSQVSDLYGENYGCTF
TRBJ1-1,TRBV11-2,NA,NA,TGTGCCAGCAGCCCCGGGCCAGGCCTAGGCACTGAAGCCTTCTTT,CASSPGPGLGTEAFF
TRBJ2-1,TRBV28,many,TRBD2,TGTGCCAGCAGTTTAAGCCCCCGACTAGCGAGCAATGAGCAGTTCTTC,CASSLSPRLASNEQFF
TRBJ2-2,TRBV11-2,few,NA,TGTGCCAGCAGCTTATTTCTAGCCAGCGGGGAGCTGTTTTTT,CASSLFLASGELFF
TRBJ1-5,TRBV2,many,NA,TGTGCCAGCAGTGAAAGGTCGACCGGTAATCAGCTCCAGCATTTT,CASSERSTGNQLQHF
TRBJ1-1,TRBV12-3/TRBV12-4,many,NA,TGTGCCAGCATCCTGGGCACCACGAACACTGAAGCTTTCTTT,CASILGTTNTEAFF
TRBJ2-7,TRBV10-1,many,NA,TGCGCCAGCAGTGAGTCTGTAGGGAGCTACGAGCAGTACTTC,CASSESVGSYEQYF
TRBJ2-1,TRBV20-1,NA,NA,TGCAGTGCTGCATCAGGACGGAGGACCTACAATGAGCAGTTCTTC,CSAASGRRTYNEQFF
TRBJ1-2,TRBV20-1,once,NA,TGCAGTGCTCTCCCGGGACTCTACGATGGCTACACCTTC,CSALPGLYDGYTF
TRBJ1-5,TRBV6-1,few,TRBD1,TGTGCCACCGGTGAGGACAGGGCTTATAGCAATCAGCCCCAGCATTTT,CATGEDRAYSNQPQHF
TRBJ2-2,TRBV9,few,TRBD2,TGTGCCAGCAGCATCGGCGGGGGGGCCGGGGAGCTGTTTTTT,CASSIGGGAGELFF
TRBJ1-4,TRBV12-3/TRBV12-4,NA,NA,TGTGCCAGCAGTTTAACTGGGACGGGAGAAAAACTGTTTTTT,CASSLTGTGEKLFF
TRBJ2-1,TRBV6-2/TRBV6-3,NA,NA,TGTGCCAGCAGGTACAGACAGAATGAGCAGTTCTTC,CASRYRQNEQFF
TRBJ2-1,TRBV11-3,few,NA,TGTGCCAGCAGCAGGGGTAGCGTCGAGCAGTTCTTC,CASSRGSVEQFF
TRBJ2-6,TRBV10-3,NA,NA,TGTGCCAGCAGAGGGGCCAACGTCCTGACTTTC,CASRGANVLTF
TRBJ2-3,TRBV20-1,many,TRBD2,TGCAGTGCTAGAGATATGCAGCGGGAGAGCTGGGATACGCAGTATTTT,CSARDMQRESWDTQYF
TRBJ2-5,TRBV25-1,NA,NA,TGTGCCAGCAGTGAAAACTCGATAGGGACCCAGTACTTC,CASSENSIGTQYF
TRBJ2-1,TRBV27,many,NA,TGTGCCAGCAGTTTAAGAGTCAGCGCCGGCCGGCAGTTCTTC,CASSLRVSAGRQFF
TRBJ2-5,TRBV27,many,TRBD2,TGTGCCAGCAGTCACCTAGCGGGAGGGCCCCGAGAGACCCAGTACTTC,CASSHLAGGPRETQYF
TRBJ1-1,TRBV27,many,TRBD1,TGTGCCAGCCGCGCCGGGACAGCCACTGAAGCTTTCTTT,CASRAGTATEAFF
TRBJ2-2,TRBV19,NA,TRBD2,TGTGCCAGTAGTATGAAACTAGCGGACACCGGGGAGCTGTTTTTT,CASSMKLADTGELFF
TRBJ2-3,TRBV6-1,few,TRBD2,TGTGCCACCGGGGGACTAGCGGAGAGCACAGATACGCAGTATTTT,CATGGLAESTDTQYF
TRBJ2-1,TRBV13,NA,TRBD2,TGTGCCAGCAGCCACTCCGGGACTAGCGGGAGCAGACTCAATGAGCAGTTCTTC,CASSHSGTSGSRLNEQFF
TRBJ2-1,TRBV27,few,NA,TGTGCCAGCAGGACCGGGACAAGCCGCAATGAGCAGTTCTTC,CASRTGTSRNEQFF
TRBJ1-4,TRBV10-3,few,TRBD1,TGTGCCATCAGTGATGGACAGGGTAATGAAAAACTGTTTTTT,CAISDGQGNEKLFF
TRBJ2-3,TRBV6-2/TRBV6-3,many,NA,TGTGCCAGCAGTGATCGGGGCTTAAGTAGCACAGATACGCAGTATTTT,CASSDRGLSSTDTQYF
TRBJ2-3,TRBV7-9,many,NA,TGTGCCAGCAGCCCCCGACAGAGAGACGGGGATACGCAGTATTTT,CASSPRQRDGDTQYF
TRBJ1-1,TRBV15,NA,NA,TGTGCCACCAGCTCCCCCGAGCAGGGGCCCACTGAAGCTTTCTTT,CATSSPEQGPTEAFF
TRBJ2-4,TRBV5-1,NA,NA,TGCGCCAGCAGGCACCCTTGGCCCCAGTACTTC,CASRHPWPQYF
TRBJ1-3,TRBV18,NA,NA,TGTGCCAGCTCACCAGAGAGGCACCTTGATATTTCTGGAAACACCATATATTTT,CASSPERHLDISGNTIYF
TRBJ1-5,TRBV15,many,NA,TGTGCCACCAGCAGAGTTTGGAATCAGCCCCAGCATTTT,CATSRVWNQPQHF
TRBJ2-7,TRBV4-3,many,NA,TGCGCCAGCAGCCAAGCCCTCGGGCCTACGGCTGAGCAGTACTTC,CASSQALGPTAEQYF
TRBJ2-1,TRBV19,NA,TRBD2,TGTGCCAGTAGTATGCCGGGACTAACAATGGGTGAGCAGTTCTTC,CASSMPGLTMGEQFF
TRBJ1-5,TRBV24-1,few,NA,TGTGCCACCAGGGCGGGGAGCAATCAGCCCCAGCATTTT,CATRAGSNQPQHF
TRBJ1-1,TRBV9,NA,NA,TGTGCCAGCAGCGTAGCGGCGAACACTGAAGCTTTCTTT,CASSVAANTEAFF
TRBJ2-7,TRBV3-1,many,NA,TGTGCCAGCAGCCACCACAGGGAATCGGGCGAGCAGTACTTC,CASSHHRESGEQYF
TRBJ2-5,TRBV28,many,TRBD2,TGTGCCAGCAGTTGGGGGACTAGCGGGGCTCTTCAGTACTTC,CASSWGTSGALQYF
TRBJ1-5,TRBV7-9,NA,NA,TGTGCCAGTAGTATGATCGTCAGGGACAATCAGCCCCAGCATTTT,CASSMIVRDNQPQHF
TRBJ1-1,TRBV4-1,few,NA,TGCGCCAGCAGCCAAGATCGGGCAGGGCGAAACACTGAAGCTTTCTTT,CASSQDRAGRNTEAFF
TRBJ2-7,TRBV4-1,few,NA,TGCGCCAGCAGCCAAGACCCCTCTTTGCAGGGGTCCGAGCAGTACTTC,CASSQDPSLQGSEQYF
TRBJ1-1,TRBV12-3/TRBV12-4,many,NA,TGTGCCAGCAGTTTGGCGGGGGACACTGAAGCTTTCTTT,CASSLAGDTEAFF
TRBJ2-7,TRBV20-1,NA,NA,TGCAGTGCGAGCCCGCATGGTGGGGTAACTTCCTACGAGCAGTACTTC,CSASPHGGVTSYEQYF
TRBJ2-7,TRBV4-3,NA,TRBD2,TGCGCCAGCAGCCAAGCATCCGGGACTAGATCAGCCTACGAGCAGTACTTC,CASSQASGTRSAYEQYF
TRBJ2-2,TRBV3-1,once,TRBD2,TGTGCCAGCAGCCCTGCATCTAGCGGGAGACCCGGGGAGCTGTTTTTT,CASSPASSGRPGELFF
TRBJ2-2,TRBV6-2/TRBV6-3,NA,NA,TGTGCCAGCAGTGAAACTGTAATGGGGTCCGGGGAGCTGTTTTTT,CASSETVMGSGELFF
TRBJ2-7,TRBV7-6,many,TRBD1,TGTGCCAGCAGCGCCCGAACAGGGGGCGAGCAGTACTTC,CASSARTGGEQYF
TRBJ1-4,TRBV9,NA,NA,TGTGCCAGCAGCGTAGACGTACAGGGAAATGAAAAACTGTTTTTT,CASSVDVQGNEKLFF
TRBJ1-2,TRBV5-1,NA,NA,TGCGCCAGCAGCTTGGATAGGGCGGATGGCTACACCTTC,CASSLDRADGYTF
TRBJ1-4,TRBV18,many,NA,TGTGCCAGCTCACCACGGGACAATGAAAAACTGTTTTTT,CASSPRDNEKLFF
TRBJ2-3,TRBV6-1,many,NA,TGTGCCAGCAGTGAAGAGGGATTGGGAGATACGCAGTATTTT,CASSEEGLGDTQYF
TRBJ2-5,TRBV7-3,few,TRBD2,TGTGCCAGCAGCCCCGGTTCCGGACTAGCGGGAGGAGAGACCCAGTACTTC,CASSPGSGLAGGETQYF